This is a list of T cell receptor beta chains from one sample in a study of T cell responses to AZD1222 COVID-19 vaccine. Assay: immunoSEQ multiplex PCR; the TCRdb copy retains only in-frame clones and omits some. The sample has roughly 120,000 clones; more than 75% are singletons. Sample: peripheral blood, taken 28 days after the second AZD1222 dose. The source of these receptors is an adult who received the AZD1222 COVID-19 vaccine. CDR3s include the opening cysteine and the closing phenylalanine or tryptophan. A D gene is named only where the DNA matches it firmly. Not all rows give a size; the values are once, few, many and, for expanded clones, a class.

TRBV28	TRBJ1-1	-	12	-	CASSLFPTKAFF	TGTGCCAGCAGTTTATTTCCAACTAAAGCTTTCTTT
TRBV28	TRBJ2-7	-	12	once	CASSLSSYEQYF	TGTGCCAGCAGTTTAAGTTCCTACGAGCAGTACTTC
TRBV10-3	TRBJ2-3	TRBD1	15	-	CAISPGQGASDTQYF	TGTGCCATCAGCCCGGGACAGGGGGCTTCGGATACGCAGTATTTT
TRBV27	TRBJ2-7	-	14	-	CASGQGGGSYEQYF	TGTGCCAGCGGACAGGGAGGGGGTTCCTACGAGCAGTACTTC
TRBV4-3	TRBJ2-7	-	18	-	CASSQALGTRRRSYEQYF	TGCGCCAGCAGCCAAGCTTTAGGGACCCGTAGACGATCCTACGAGCAGTACTTC
TRBV6-5	TRBJ1-1	-	15	-	CASSYSGGSRTEAFF	TGTGCCAGCAGTTACTCGGGAGGAAGTCGAACTGAAGCTTTCTTT
TRBV7-8	TRBJ2-7	TRBD2	17	-	CASSRLAVQTILSEQYF	TGTGCCAGCAGCCGACTAGCGGTCCAGACGATTCTTTCCGAGCAGTACTTC
TRBV10-3	TRBJ1-1	-	13	-	CAIGPGDNTEAFF	TGTGCCATCGGCCCTGGTGATAACACTGAAGCTTTCTTT
TRBV5-6	TRBJ1-2	-	15	-	CASSLGTIRSYGYTF	TGTGCCAGCAGCTTGGGGACGATCCGCAGCTATGGCTACACCTTC
TRBV18	TRBJ2-7	TRBD1	15	-	CASSQDRGSFYEQYF	TGTGCCAGCTCACAGGACAGGGGGTCCTTCTACGAGCAGTACTTC
TRBV18	TRBJ1-2	TRBD1	14	-	CASSAGTEHYGYTF	TGTGCCAGCTCGGCCGGGACAGAACACTATGGCTACACCTTC
TRBV15	TRBJ1-3	-	13	-	CATSGTQGNTIYF	TGTGCCACCAGCGGAACCCAGGGAAACACCATATATTTT
TRBV11-3	TRBJ1-5	-	11	few	CASVGNQPQHF	TGTGCCAGCGTGGGGAATCAGCCCCAGCATTTT
TRBV29-1	TRBJ1-1	-	16	-	CSVSGPGGLMNTEAFF	TGCAGCGTTAGCGGCCCGGGGGGGCTTATGAACACTGAAGCTTTCTTT
TRBV19	TRBJ1-6	-	13	-	CASSWRDNSPLHF	TGTGCCAGTAGTTGGCGGGATAATTCACCCCTCCACTTT
TRBV30	TRBJ1-5	-	15	-	CAWRLISGDNQPQHF	TGTGCCTGGAGATTAATATCCGGGGACAATCAGCCCCAGCATTTT
TRBV5-4	TRBJ2-7	TRBD2	18	-	CASSLGPRDSGGSYEQYF	TGTGCCAGCAGCTTGGGGCCCAGGGATAGCGGGGGCTCCTACGAGCAGTACTTC
TRBV11-2	TRBJ2-6	TRBD2	19	-	CASSLGPGRASSGANVLTF	TGTGCCAGCAGCTTAGGCCCAGGGAGGGCCTCCTCTGGGGCCAACGTCCTGACTTTC
TRBV19	TRBJ1-1	-	13	-	CASISGPITEAFF	TGTGCCAGTATATCGGGGCCGATCACTGAAGCTTTCTTT
TRBV27	TRBJ1-4	TRBD1	20	-	CASSPLGVGTGVGVREKLFF	TGTGCCAGCAGCCCCCTGGGGGTCGGGACAGGGGTGGGCGTCAGGGAAAAACTGTTTTTT
TRBV18	TRBJ1-1	-	14	-	CASSPGQGNTEAFF	TGTGCCAGCTCACCAGGGCAGGGAAATACTGAAGCTTTCTTT
TRBV7-7	TRBJ1-3	-	15	-	CASSPGTGAGNTIYF	TGTGCCAGCAGCCCAGGCACGGGTGCTGGAAACACCATATATTTT
TRBV11-1	TRBJ1-6	-	16	-	CASSLVLGTADSPLHF	TGTGCCAGCAGCCTGGTCCTCGGGACCGCCGATTCACCCCTCCACTTT
TRBV19	TRBJ1-2	-	13	-	CASSIDRNYGYTF	TGTGCCAGTAGTATAGACCGGAACTATGGCTACACCTTC
TRBV6-2/TRBV6-3	TRBJ2-7	TRBD1	13	-	CASSPQGRYEQYF	TGTGCCAGCAGCCCACAGGGGCGCTACGAGCAGTACTTC
TRBV30	TRBJ1-5	-	13	-	CAWSVEGNQPQHF	TGTGCCTGGAGTGTAGAGGGCAATCAGCCCCAGCATTTT
TRBV5-1	TRBJ1-2	TRBD1	16	once	CASSLASRTGNYGYTF	TGCGCCAGCAGCTTGGCGTCCCGGACAGGAAACTATGGCTACACCTTC
TRBV3-1/TRBV3-2	TRBJ1-5	-	13	-	CASSLPGAQPQHF	TGTGCCAGCAGCCTTCCGGGGGCTCAGCCCCAGCATTTT
TRBV19	TRBJ2-6	-	17	-	CASSIRGGRSGANVLTF	TGTGCCAGTAGTATTCGGGGCGGAAGGTCTGGGGCCAACGTCCTGACTTTC
TRBV7-2	TRBJ1-1	-	16	-	CASSLILSGGGTEAFF	TGTGCCAGCAGCTTAATCCTCTCCGGAGGGGGGACTGAAGCTTTCTTT
TRBV21-1	TRBJ1-1	-	14	-	CASKTGGANTEAFF	TGTGCCAGTAAAACAGGGGGCGCGAACACTGAAGCTTTCTTT
TRBV5-3	TRBJ2-1	-	16	once	CARSLGASTEIHEQFF	TGTGCCAGAAGCTTGGGAGCCTCCACTGAAATCCATGAGCAGTTCTTC
TRBV11-2	TRBJ2-1	TRBD2	16	-	CASSLASSGTYYEQFF	TGTGCCAGCAGCTTAGCTAGTAGCGGGACCTACTATGAGCAGTTCTTC
TRBV6-2/TRBV6-3	TRBJ2-2	TRBD2	17	-	CASSYSPSGLNTGELFF	TGTGCCAGCAGTTACTCCCCTAGCGGACTGAACACCGGGGAGCTGTTTTTT
TRBV28	TRBJ1-2	TRBD1	15	-	CASSLLLTGNYGYTF	TGTGCCAGCAGTTTACTACTGACAGGGAACTATGGCTACACCTTC
TRBV5-8	TRBJ1-2	-	14	-	CASSLGRTRYGYTF	TGTGCCAGCAGCCTCGGTCGGACCCGCTATGGCTACACCTTC
TRBV6-5	TRBJ1-3	-	13	-	CASSYSIANTIYF	TGTGCCAGCAGTTACTCTATTGCGAACACCATATATTTT
TRBV5-8	TRBJ1-1	TRBD1	15	-	CASSFFAGGFTEAFF	TGTGCCAGCAGCTTTTTTGCAGGGGGGTTCACTGAAGCTTTCTTT
TRBV28	TRBJ1-4	TRBD1	16	-	CASSPSGGALGEKLFF	TGTGCCAGCAGTCCTTCAGGGGGCGCGCTTGGGGAAAAACTGTTTTTT
TRBV19	TRBJ1-2	-	16	-	CASSIFAGPGDYGYTF	TGTGCCAGTAGTATCTTTGCAGGGCCCGGGGACTATGGCTACACCTTC
TRBV18	TRBJ1-2	-	14	-	CASSPVVTGYGYTF	TGTGCCAGCTCACCGGTTGTAACTGGCTATGGCTACACCTTC
TRBV5-4	TRBJ1-4	TRBD1	17	-	CASSPGTGGASNEKLFF	TGTGCCAGCAGCCCCGGGACAGGGGGCGCTTCTAATGAAAAACTGTTTTTT
TRBV27	TRBJ1-1	-	13	-	CASNEQENTEAFF	TGTGCCAGCAATGAACAGGAAAACACTGAAGCTTTCTTT
TRBV7-9	TRBJ2-1	-	15	-	CASGLGKARYNEQFF	TGTGCCAGCGGATTGGGGAAAGCCAGATACAATGAGCAGTTCTTC
TRBV6-4	TRBJ1-2	TRBD1	14	few	CASSHNRDSGGYTF	TGTGCCAGCAGCCACAACCGGGACAGCGGTGGCTACACCTTC
TRBV24-1	TRBJ1-4	TRBD1	17	-	CATSDPPQGGSNEKLFF	TGTGCCACCAGTGACCCCCCCCAGGGGGGTTCTAATGAAAAACTGTTTTTT
TRBV9	TRBJ1-2	-	13	-	CASSFTGGYGYTF	TGTGCCAGCTCTTTCACGGGGGGCTATGGCTACACCTTC
TRBV5-6	TRBJ2-7	-	12	-	CASSLVSYEQYF	TGTGCCAGCAGCTTGGTCTCCTACGAGCAGTACTTC
TRBV7-9	TRBJ1-5	-	13	-	CASSLSDGQPQHF	TGTGCCAGCAGCTTAAGCGACGGTCAGCCCCAGCATTTT
TRBV7-6	TRBJ1-3	-	16	-	CASSGASGASGNTIYF	TGTGCCAGCAGCGGGGCTTCGGGGGCCTCTGGAAACACCATATATTTT
TRBV5-3	TRBJ1-2	-	15	-	CARSLWRGAAYGYTF	TGTGCCAGAAGCTTGTGGAGGGGCGCGGCCTATGGCTACACCTTC
TRBV5-4	TRBJ2-1	-	11	-	CASSRLGEQFF	TGTGCCAGCAGCCGCCTCGGGGAGCAGTTCTTC
TRBV4-3	TRBJ2-2	TRBD1	17	-	CASSQIWGQGFVGELFF	TGCGCCAGCAGCCAGATTTGGGGACAGGGTTTTGTCGGGGAGCTGTTTTTT
TRBV5-5	TRBJ1-1	TRBD1	14	-	CASSFGQANTEAFF	TGTGCCAGCAGCTTCGGACAGGCGAACACTGAAGCTTTCTTT
TRBV7-2	TRBJ1-5	-	15	-	CASSLAVGGNQPQHF	TGTGCCAGCAGCTTAGCGGTCGGGGGCAATCAGCCCCAGCATTTT
TRBV5-4	TRBJ2-3	TRBD1	15	-	CASSQPGGVTDTQYF	TGTGCCAGCAGCCAGCCAGGGGGCGTCACAGATACGCAGTATTTT
TRBV24-1	TRBJ1-4	-	17	once	CATSDGARGWNNEKLFF	TGTGCCACCAGCGATGGAGCGCGGGGTTGGAATAATGAAAAACTGTTTTTT
TRBV5-5	TRBJ1-4	TRBD1	14	-	CASTRGGPNEKLFF	TGTGCCAGCACCCGAGGGGGCCCTAATGAAAAACTGTTTTTT
TRBV11-2	TRBJ2-7	-	11	-	CASATLYEQYF	TGTGCCAGCGCGACCCTTTACGAGCAGTACTTC